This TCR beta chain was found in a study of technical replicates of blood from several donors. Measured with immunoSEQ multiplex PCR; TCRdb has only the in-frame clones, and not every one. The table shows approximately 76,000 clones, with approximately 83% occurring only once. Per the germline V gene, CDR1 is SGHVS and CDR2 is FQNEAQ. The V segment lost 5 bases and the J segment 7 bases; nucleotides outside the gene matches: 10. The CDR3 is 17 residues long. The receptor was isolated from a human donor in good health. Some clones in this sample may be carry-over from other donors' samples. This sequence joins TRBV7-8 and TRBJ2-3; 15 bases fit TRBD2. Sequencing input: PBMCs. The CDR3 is CASSRGLAGGRGNTQYF. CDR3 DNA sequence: TGTGCCAGCAGCCGTGGACTAGCGGGAGGGCGGGGGAATACGCAGTATTTT.